This is a list of T cell receptor beta chains from one sample in a study of identical twins. Each CDR3 protein is one row after TCRdb ran MiXCR on the 5' RACE reads. This sample has under 1 million distinct CDR3 sequences; roughly an eighth occur once, and the top ten carry about 1.5%. The data were also submitted as part of a second study, on yellow fever vaccine responses in identical twins.

Sequencing was carried out using PBMCs. These receptors originate from a woman aged 18-29 years in good health. The CDR3 runs from the conserved cysteine through the conserved F or W. D genes are given only for firm matches. Not all rows give a size; the values are once, few, many and, for expanded clones, a class.

v_call	j_call	clone_size	d_call	cdr3_nt	cdr3_aa
TRBV5-1	TRBJ1-1	.	.	TGCGCCAGCAGCTTGCAGGGGATGGGGAACACTGAAGCTTTCTTT	CASSLQGMGNTEAFF
TRBV28	TRBJ2-5	.	TRBD2	TGTGCCAGCAGTTTTGGTTGGACTATGGGGGGGGTTACTATTGGGGTGTTGGAAAAAGAGACCCAGTACTTC	CASSFGWTMGGVTIGVLEKETQYF
TRBV6-5	TRBJ2-5	many	TRBD2	TGTGCCAGCAGTCTACAGAGCGGGATCAGGGAGACCCAGTACTTC	CASSLQSGIRETQYF
TRBV27	TRBJ1-1	.	.	TGTGCCAGCTACAAGTCGACAGCGGCTGAAGCTTTCTTT	CASYKSTAAEAFF
TRBV12-3/TRBV12-4	TRBJ1-6	few	.	TGTGCCAGCAGTTTATTGGGCTCCTATAATTCACCCCTCCACTTT	CASSLLGSYNSPLHF
TRBV6-5	TRBJ2-2	many	.	TGTGCCAGCAGCCGGACACGAGTGGAGCTGTTTTTT	CASSRTRVELFF
TRBV24-1	TRBJ2-3	.	.	TGTGCCACCAGCCCTGACATCACAGATACGCAGTATTTT	CATSPDITDTQYF
TRBV19	TRBJ1-5	.	TRBD1	TGTGCCAGTAGTTGGACAGGGTTTAGCAATCAGCCCCAGCATTTT	CASSWTGFSNQPQHF
TRBV6-5	TRBJ2-1	.	.	TGTGCCAGCAGTTTTCGGGCCGGAGGCAATGAGCAGTTCTTC	CASSFRAGGNEQFF
TRBV20-1	TRBJ2-4	.	.	TGCAGTGTCGCCGGGGACACTAAAAACATTCAGTACTTC	CSVAGDTKNIQYF
TRBV28	TRBJ2-1	many	TRBD2	TGTGCCAGCAGCGCCGGGACTAGCGGGAGGATCGCTGAGCAGTTCTTC	CASSAGTSGRIAEQFF
TRBV12-3/TRBV12-4	TRBJ2-3	.	TRBD2	TGTGCCAGCAGCCCACAACTAGCGGGAAGTACAGATACGCAGTATTTT	CASSPQLAGSTDTQYF
TRBV5-1	TRBJ1-2	many	.	TGCGCCAGCAGCTTGGACAATAGCTATGGCTACACCTTC	CASSLDNSYGYTF
TRBV20-1	TRBJ2-1	few	TRBD2	TGCAGTGCTAGAGTTCCCCCGAGTAGGGCGGGGGGGTTTCTTCGGTACAATGAGCAGTTCTTC	CSARVPPSRAGGFLRYNEQFF